This TCR beta chain was found in a study of T cells after posttransplantation cyclophosphamide. The table came from immunoSEQ multiplex PCR; TCRdb's copy has only in-frame clones and leaves some out. The table records approximately 30,000 clones, roughly 89% of them present only once. The germline CDR1 and CDR2 sequences are MGHDK and SYGVNS. CDR3 size: 13 residues. Trimming removed 7 bases at V and 1 base at J, with 10 bases between. This clone was found once. What it recognizes is unknown. Findings and limits, study-wide: Donor CD8+ memory clones often dominated recipient blood repertoires at later times.

The TCR originated in a man in his fifties. Sample: PBMCs. J is TRBJ1-1 and V is TRBV25-1; no clear D. CDR3 bases: TGTGCCAGCAAAGAGGGCCCGAACACTGAAGCTTTCTTT. Its translation: CASKEGPNTEAFF.